Listed here are 12 T cell receptor beta chains from one sample, sequenced in a study of beta chain features in type 1 diabetes. Study-wide results and limits: Shortening that was moderate but significant affected the TCRB CDR3s of Type 1 diabetes patients in all four CD4+ subsets.

Their recognized antigens are unknown. Reverse transcribing all isolated RNA meant expressed TCRB transcripts were sequenced. The data were produced by immunoSEQ multiplex PCR, yet TCRdb's version contains in-frame clones alone and is incomplete. The sample contains hundreds of thousands of clones, around 15% of which appear only once. The sequencing sample was made of naive CD4+ T cells from blood. The receptors here all came from a man aged 18 to 29 with type 1 diabetes.

This clone was found a few times. V gene TRBV30 combines with J gene TRBJ2-1; TRBD2 agrees at 11 bases. V shed 4 bases and J 10 bases; nucleotides not matched to a gene: 15. Germline V gene lookup returns CDR1 GTSNPN and CDR2 SVGIG (reference sequence). The CDR3 length is 16 residues. The CDR3 DNA reads as TGTGCCTGGAACTCCGGGCTAGCGGGAGGCCAGCGGGAGCAGTTCTTC. Translated: CAWNSGLAGGQREQFF.

The chain uses TRBV7-9 and TRBJ2-7; a possible D gene is TRBD1 (6 bases). This CDR3 region has 16 residues. Germline V gene sequence: CDR1 SEHNR, CDR2 FQNEAQ (reference sequence). Trimming cost V 2 bases and J 2 bases, with 16 bases left between them. The CDR3, as DNA: TGTGCCAGCAGCTTATGGATACAGGGTTTGACCTACGAGCAGTACTTC. Translation gives CASSLWIQGLTYEQYF.

This clone was counted only a few times. The V call is TRBV4-2, the J call TRBJ1-1; the D gene is possibly TRBD1 (5 bases). V lost 3 bases and J lost 0, with 11 bases in between. The CDR3 has 15 amino acids. Germline loops: CDR1 LGHNA, CDR2 YNFKEQ. The CDR3 nucleotides read TGTGCCAGCAGCCACGCCGGGACGGTGAACACTGAAGCTTTCTTT. Translating gives CASSHAGTVNTEAFF.

This sequence joins TRBV7-2 and TRBJ2-1; 10 bases fit TRBD1. Germline-derived CDR1 and CDR2 are SGHTA and FQGNSA. Unmatched junction bases numbered 9, after V lost 5 bases and J lost 2 bases. CDR3 length: 17 residues. CDR3 in DNA: TGTGCCAGCAGCACCCGACAGGGGGCGAACACCTACAATGAGCAGTTCTTC. Its translation is CASSTRQGANTYNEQFF. Drawing the rest from reference TRBV7-2 and TRBJ2-1, the complete variable domain is GAGVSQSPSNKVTEKGKDVELRCDPISGHTALYWYRQSLGQGLEFLIYFQGNSAPDKSGLPSDRFSAERTGGSVSTLTIQRTQQEDSAVYLCASSTRQGANTYNEQFFGPGTRLTVL.

This clone was seen only a few times. The chain combines TRBV27 with TRBJ2-7; the D is unclear. The CDR3 spans 13 residues. CDR1 MNHEY and CDR2 SMNVEV come from the germline V gene (reference sequence). Trimming took 2 bases from V and 2 from J, leaving 7 bases between them. The CDR3: CASSLRPAYEQYF. The CDR3 DNA reads as TGTGCCAGCAGTTTACGGCCTGCCTACGAGCAGTACTTC.

This chain uses TRBV5-1 with TRBJ1-2; D may be TRBD1 (6 bases). With 0 bases removed from V and 4 bases from J, the gap between germline ends came to 19 bases. CDR1 SGHRS and CDR2 YFSETQ come from the germline V gene. The CDR3 is made up of 17 amino acids. Here the CDR3 DNA reads TGCGCCAGCAGCTTGGGAGTCCCAGGGGCGCAACCCTATGGCTACACCTTC. Residues: CASSLGVPGAQPYGYTF. The full variable domain, its missing parts supplied by reference TRBV5-1 and TRBJ1-2, is KAGVTQTPRYLIKTRGQQVTLSCSPISGHRSVSWYQQTPGQGLQFLFEYFSETQRNKGNFPGRFSGRQFSNSRSEMNVSTLELGDSALYLCASSLGVPGAQPYGYTFGSGTRLTVV.

V usage is TRBV7-2 and J usage is TRBJ2-1; D is undetermined. This CDR3 region has 12 residues. Between the trimmed V and J ends, which lost 2 bases and 10 bases, there was a span of 9 bases. CDR1 and CDR2 from the germline V gene are SGHTA and FQGNSA. The CDR3 DNA reads as TGTGCCAGCAGCTTATTGTCATCCGAGCAGTTCTTC. This translates into CASSLLSSEQFF.

The chain is built from TRBV4-2 and TRBJ2-1, with 8 bases aligning to TRBD2. Germline V gives CDR1 LGHNA, CDR2 YNFKEQ. J gave up 0 bases and V 4 bases, and 23 bases lay outside the gene matches. The CDR3 is made up of 22 amino acids. The CDR3 spells CASSLPAGAGHKSSSSYNEQFF. As DNA, the CDR3 is TGTGCCAGCAGCCTCCCAGCGGGGGCAGGGCACAAATCCTCGAGCTCCTACAATGAGCAGTTCTTC.

This clone was counted between two and nine times. The V call is TRBV13, the J call TRBJ2-2, with D possibly being TRBD1 (5 bases). Trimming stripped 3 bases from V and 2 bases from J, with 10 bases between. This CDR3 is 15 amino acids long. Germline V gene data show CDR1 as PRHDT and CDR2 as FYEKMQ (reference sequence). For the CDR3, the DNA is TGTGCCAGCAGCTTTTCGGACACTAACACCGGGGAGCTGTTTTTT. It yields the protein CASSFSDTNTGELFF.

This chain connects TRBV15 to TRBJ2-5; D is possibly TRBD1 or TRBD2 (7 bases each). Germline values: CDR1 LNHNV, CDR2 YYDKDF (reference sequence). V lost 6 bases and J 2 bases, leaving 28 bases between the germline ends. The CDR3 totals 19 residues. The CDR3 DNA is TGTGCCACCAGTAGAAAATGGGGGCTAGCGGACAGGCCGCAAGAGACCCAGTACTTC. Protein product: CATSRKWGLADRPQETQYF.

V is TRBV13 and J is TRBJ2-2; TRBD1 is a possible D gene (5 bases). V lost 8 bases and J lost 7, with 17 bases in between. Germline V gene sequence: CDR1 PRHDT, CDR2 FYEKMQ (reference sequence). The CDR3 covers 14 residues. The CDR3: CASVRGDGIGELFF. CDR3 nucleotides: TGTGCCAGCGTTAGGGGCGATGGGATCGGGGAGCTGTTTTTT.

This clone was counted between two and nine times. The chain combines TRBV29-1 with TRBJ2-5, with a tentative D call TRBD1 (7 bases). Trimming shortened V by 4 bases and J by 4 bases, and 16 bases separated the two germline ends. The length of the CDR3 is 14 residues. Germline CDR1 is SQVTM and CDR2 is ANQGSEA. CDR3 in amino acids: CSVVPPGGRETQYF. In nucleotides, the CDR3 is TGCAGCGTTGTTCCCCCAGGGGGGAGAGAGACCCAGTACTTC.